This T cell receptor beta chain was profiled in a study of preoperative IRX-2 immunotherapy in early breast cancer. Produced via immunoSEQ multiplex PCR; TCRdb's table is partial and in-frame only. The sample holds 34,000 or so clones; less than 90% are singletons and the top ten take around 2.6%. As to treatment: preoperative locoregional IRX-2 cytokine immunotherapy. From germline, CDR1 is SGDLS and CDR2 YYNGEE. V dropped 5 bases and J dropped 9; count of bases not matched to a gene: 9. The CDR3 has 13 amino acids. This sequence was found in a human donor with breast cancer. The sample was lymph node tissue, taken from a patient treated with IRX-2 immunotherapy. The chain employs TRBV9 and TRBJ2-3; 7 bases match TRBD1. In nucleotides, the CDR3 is TGTGCCAGCAGTGTCTATCCGGGACAGACGCAGTATTTT. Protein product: CASSVYPGQTQYF.